The 12 T cell receptor beta chains below were found in one sample sequenced in a study of blood T cell repertoires in COVID-19. Repertoires were generated with immunoSEQ multiplex PCR, while TCRdb's copy carries only in-frame clones and drops some. The table includes around 120,000 clones, about 79% detected once. The sample consisted of peripheral blood. These receptors all come from a man between 65 and 80 years old with acute or convalescent COVID-19.

This clone was detected only a few times. The chain recombines TRBV6-5 with TRBJ1-2, with 7 bases fitting TRBD1. The CDR3 extends over 12 amino acids. V dropped 6 bases and J dropped 5; count of bases not matched to a gene: 3. In germline, CDR1 is MNHEY, CDR2 SVGAGI. As DNA, the CDR3 is TGTGCCAGCAGCAACAGGGGATATGGCTACACCTTC. It specifies CASSNRGYGYTF.

The V gene is TRBV12-5, the J gene TRBJ2-3; tentative D call: TRBD2 (5 bases). Trimming took off 5 bases at V and 8 bases at J, with 14 bases between the two ends. The germline V gene encodes CDR1 LGHNT and CDR2 FRNRAP. The CDR3 totals 13 residues. The CDR3 region is CASGPQVGGTQYF. The CDR3 DNA reads as TGTGCTAGTGGTCCCCAGGTTGGAGGTACGCAGTATTTT.

The chain employs TRBV9 and TRBJ2-1, with a weak D call TRBD1 (5 bases). The germline V gene has CDR1 SGDLS and CDR2 YYNGEE. Trimming shortened V by 0 bases and J by 10 bases, and 11 bases separated the two germline ends. The CDR3 has 13 residues. This CDR3 reads CASSVGPDTEQFF. DNA for the CDR3: TGTGCCAGCAGCGTAGGTCCGGACACCGAGCAGTTCTTC.

This clone appeared many times. The J gene is TRBJ2-5, the V gene TRBV7-3; 8 bases line up with TRBD2. V gave up 5 bases and J gave up 2 bases; unmatched junction bases: 7. Germline CDR1 is SGHTA and CDR2 is FQGTGA. The CDR3 runs to 15 residues. CDR3 sequence reads: CASSPGLAGQETQYF. The CDR3 region has the DNA TGTGCCAGCAGCCCCGGACTAGCTGGGCAAGAGACCCAGTACTTC.

The rearrangement uses TRBV5-6 and TRBJ1-5, with 7 bases identical to TRBD1. V gave up 4 bases and J gave up 8 bases; unmatched junction bases: 9. The V gene's germline CDR1 is SGHDT and CDR2 YYEEEE. The CDR3 is 14 residues long. The CDR3 nucleotides are TGTGCCAGCAGCCTCAGGACAGGTTGGGAGCCCCAGCATTTT. Translated: CASSLRTGWEPQHF.

The chain combines TRBV30 with TRBJ1-2; D possibly corresponds to TRBD1 (6 bases). Looked up from germline, CDR1 is GTSNPN and CDR2 is SVGIG (reference sequence). This CDR3 is 15 amino acids long. Trimming cost V 3 bases and J 2 bases, with 16 bases left between them. The CDR3 region has the DNA TGTGCCTGGAGGTTTCTGGACAGTGAAAACTATGGCTACACCTTC. Protein product: CAWRFLDSENYGYTF.

The V gene is TRBV9, the J gene TRBJ1-1; D is ambiguous. The CDR3 sequence is 16 residues long. Germline loops: CDR1 SGDLS, CDR2 YYNGEE. The germline V and J ends were trimmed by 0 bases and 4 bases, with 16 bases remaining between them. CDR3 sequence (DNA): TGTGCCAGCAGCGTAGATTTGGCCGCTCGTGGCACTGAAGCTTTCTTT. Protein sequence: CASSVDLAARGTEAFF.

The chain links TRBV19 to TRBJ2-1; 12 nucleotides agree with TRBD1. Germline assignment: CDR1 LNHDA and CDR2 SQIVND (reference sequence). CDR3 length equals 19 residues. V lost 3 bases to trimming and J lost 6 bases; unmatched junction nucleotides: 15. CDR3 DNA: TGTGCCAGTAGTATTTCGGGGGGAACCGGGACAGGGGGCCTCAATGAGCAGTTCTTC. This codes for CASSISGGTGTGGLNEQFF. The full variable domain, in which reference TRBV19 and TRBJ2-1 provide the parts outside the CDR3, is DGGITQSPKYLFRKEGQNVTLSCEQNLNHDAMYWYRQDPGQGLRLIYYSQIVNDFQKGDIAEGYSVSREKKESFPLTVTSAQKNPTAFYLCASSISGGTGTGGLNEQFFGPGTRLTVL.

This clone was counted only a few times. The genes are TRBV5-1 and TRBJ2-7; unclear D gene. Trimming shortened V by 4 bases and J by 7 bases, and 18 bases separated the two germline ends. There are 14 residues in the CDR3. The germline gives CDR1 SGHRS, CDR2 YFSETQ. The CDR3 region has the DNA TGCGCCAGCAGCAACCCAGGAAGCCCAAGGGAGCAGTACTTC. It codes for CASSNPGSPREQYF. Filled out from reference TRBV5-1 and TRBJ2-7, the complete variable domain reads KAGVTQTPRYLIKTRGQQVTLSCSPISGHRSVSWYQQTPGQGLQFLFEYFSETQRNKGNFPGRFSGRQFSNSRSEMNVSTLELGDSALYLCASSNPGSPREQYFGPGTRLTVT.

The genes are TRBV3-1 (or the pseudogene TRBV3-2) and TRBJ2-2; tentative D call: TRBD1 (5 bases). The V end was cut by 1 base, the J end by 11 bases, with 11 bases between. The CDR3 consists of 13 residues. Germline CDR1 is LGHDT and CDR2 is YNNKEL (reference sequence). The CDR3 spells CASSQVKGRELFF. The CDR3 DNA follows: TGTGCCAGCAGCCAAGTTAAGGGGCGCGAGCTGTTTTTT.

V is TRBV5-1 and J is TRBJ2-7; 8 bases are shared with TRBD1. Germline V gives CDR1 SGHRS, CDR2 YFSETQ. This CDR3 has 13 residues. Trimming took 3 bases from V and 5 from J; bases not matched to a gene: 4. CDR3: CASSSLTGDEQYF. The CDR3, as DNA: TGCGCCAGCAGCTCCCTGACAGGGGACGAGCAGTACTTC.

V is TRBV5-1 and J is TRBJ1-5; D remains unclear. Per germline, CDR1 SGHRS and CDR2 YFSETQ. CDR3 length equals 13 residues. V shed 4 bases and J shed 0 bases, with 5 bases lying between them. The CDR3 is CASSPDSNQPQHF. CDR3 nucleotides: TGCGCCAGCAGCCCAGATAGCAATCAGCCCCAGCATTTT.